This T cell receptor (beta chain) was captured by sequencing in a study of T cells in localized non-small cell lung cancer. Findings of the study overall: Uninvolved adjacent lung showed the highest T cell clonality, exceeding tumor. For the top 100 tumor clones, a median roughly 56 also appeared in adjacent lung. Owing to sequencing of a solitary tumor region, heterogeneity cannot be discounted.

This CDR3 comprises 17 residues. Germline V gives CDR1 SNHLY, CDR2 FYNNEI. Trimming stripped 5 bases from V and 0 bases from J, with 17 bases between. Data came from immunoSEQ multiplex PCR; TCRdb stores just in-frame clones and leaves some out. Of 90,000 or so clones in the sample, roughly 87% were seen once. Details on this clone: Its matching antigen is unknown.

This clonotype was sampled from a man aged 40 to 70 with stage I squamous cell lung carcinoma. The sequencing used peripheral blood, collected before any cancer treatment. This rearrangement joins TRBV2 to TRBJ1-3, with a possible D match to TRBD1 (6 bases). Here the CDR3 reads CASSTRRGLSSGNTIYF. CDR3 nucleotide sequence: TGTGCCAGCAGTACTCGGCGGGGGCTCTCCTCTGGAAACACCATATATTTT.